This T cell receptor (beta chain) was identified during a study of technical replicates of blood from several donors. The repertoire was sequenced with immunoSEQ multiplex PCR; TCRdb's copy has only in-frame clones and lacks some. The sample yields tens of thousands of clones, around nine tenths seen once. The CDR3 is made up of 16 amino acids. The V end lost 1 base, the J end lost 0 bases, and 11 bases lay between the germline ends. The V gene's germline CDR1 is LNHNV and CDR2 YYDKDF (reference sequence). Sequenced: PBMCs. The sequence was obtained from a human donor in good health. Some clones in this sample may be carry-over from other donors' samples. The chain joins TRBV15 to TRBJ2-3; possibly TRBD2 for D (5 bases). The CDR3 region has the DNA TGTGCCACCAGCAGAGGGGGAGAATCTAGCACAGATACGCAGTATTTT. It yields the protein CATSRGGESSTDTQYF. The variable domain in full, completed from reference TRBV15 and TRBJ2-3, reads DAMVIQNPRYQVTQFGKPVTLSCSQTLNHNVMYWYQQKSSQAPKLLFHYYDKDFNNEADTPDNFQSRRPNTSFCFLDIRSPGLGDTAMYLCATSRGGESSTDTQYFGPGTRLTVL.